This T cell receptor beta chain was captured in a study of blood T cell repertoires in COVID-19. Study-wide context: The United States, Italy and Spain provided the acute and convalescent COVID-19 samples. PBMCs, B-cell-depleted T cells, or T cells provided the cDNA or gDNA that made up the material.

This CDR3 is built from 18 residues. CDR1 is MNHEY, CDR2 SVGEGT, per germline. The V segment lost 6 bases and the J segment 3 bases; nucleotides outside the gene matches: 15. Authors' data handling: Nucleated cell counts were estimated from reference gene primer amplification. TCRdb's copy holds only in-frame clones and misses some; the assay was immunoSEQ multiplex PCR. Clone size and V and J calls were adopted from that table, with D and trimming inferred from the DNA. Among over 150,000 clones listed, roughly 85% were seen once. V usage is TRBV6-2 or TRBV6-3 and J usage is TRBJ2-7, with 12 bases matching TRBD2. The TCR sequence derives from a woman aged 80 or over with acute or convalescent COVID-19. Sample: peripheral blood. CDR3 loop: CASSPRGTSGWTLYEQYF. In nucleotides, the CDR3 is TGTGCCAGCAGCCCCCGGGGGACTAGCGGGTGGACACTCTACGAGCAGTACTTC.